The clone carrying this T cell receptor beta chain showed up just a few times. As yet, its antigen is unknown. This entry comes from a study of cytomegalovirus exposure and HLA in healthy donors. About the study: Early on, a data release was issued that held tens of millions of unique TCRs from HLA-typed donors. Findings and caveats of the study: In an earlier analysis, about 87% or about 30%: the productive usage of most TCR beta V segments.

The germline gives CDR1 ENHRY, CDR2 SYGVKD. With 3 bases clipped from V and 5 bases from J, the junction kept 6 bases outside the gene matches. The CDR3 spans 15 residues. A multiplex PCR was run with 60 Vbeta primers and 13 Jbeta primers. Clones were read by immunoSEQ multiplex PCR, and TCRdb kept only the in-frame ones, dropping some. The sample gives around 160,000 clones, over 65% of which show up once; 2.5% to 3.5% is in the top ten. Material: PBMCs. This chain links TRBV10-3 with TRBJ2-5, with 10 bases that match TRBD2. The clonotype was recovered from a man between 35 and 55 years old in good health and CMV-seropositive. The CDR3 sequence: CAISEEREGLETQYF. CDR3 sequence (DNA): TGTGCCATCAGTGAAGAGCGGGAGGGCTTGGAGACCCAGTACTTC.